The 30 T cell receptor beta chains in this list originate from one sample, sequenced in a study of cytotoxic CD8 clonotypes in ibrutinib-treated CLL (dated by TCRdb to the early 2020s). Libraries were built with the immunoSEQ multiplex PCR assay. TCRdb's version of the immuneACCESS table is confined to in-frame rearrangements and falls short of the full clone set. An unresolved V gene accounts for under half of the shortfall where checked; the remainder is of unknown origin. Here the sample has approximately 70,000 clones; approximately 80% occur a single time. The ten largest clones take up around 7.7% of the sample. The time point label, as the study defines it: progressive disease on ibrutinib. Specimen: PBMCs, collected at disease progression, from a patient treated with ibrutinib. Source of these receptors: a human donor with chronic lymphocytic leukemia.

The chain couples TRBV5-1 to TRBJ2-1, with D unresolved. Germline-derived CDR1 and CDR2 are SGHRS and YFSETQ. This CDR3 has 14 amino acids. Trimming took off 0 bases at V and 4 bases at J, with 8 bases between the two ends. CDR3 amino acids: CASSLAARYNEQFF. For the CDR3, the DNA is TGCGCCAGCAGCTTGGCTGCGAGGTACAATGAGCAGTTCTTC. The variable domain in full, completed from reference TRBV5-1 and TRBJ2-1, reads KAGVTQTPRYLIKTRGQQVTLSCSPISGHRSVSWYQQTPGQGLQFLFEYFSETQRNKGNFPGRFSGRQFSNSRSEMNVSTLELGDSALYLCASSLAARYNEQFFGPGTRLTVL.

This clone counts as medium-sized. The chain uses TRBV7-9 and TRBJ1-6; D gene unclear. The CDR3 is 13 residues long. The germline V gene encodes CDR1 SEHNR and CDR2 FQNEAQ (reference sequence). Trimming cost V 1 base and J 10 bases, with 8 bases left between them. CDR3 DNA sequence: TGTGCCAGCAGCTTAGAGTTTTTATCACCCCTCCACTTT. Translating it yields CASSLEFLSPLHF.

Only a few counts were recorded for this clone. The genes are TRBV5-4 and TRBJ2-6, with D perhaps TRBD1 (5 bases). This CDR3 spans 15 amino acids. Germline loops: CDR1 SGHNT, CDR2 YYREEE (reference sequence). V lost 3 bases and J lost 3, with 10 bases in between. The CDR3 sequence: CASSSPGIGANVLTF. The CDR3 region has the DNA TGTGCCAGCAGCTCCCCAGGGATTGGGGCCAACGTCCTGACTTTC.

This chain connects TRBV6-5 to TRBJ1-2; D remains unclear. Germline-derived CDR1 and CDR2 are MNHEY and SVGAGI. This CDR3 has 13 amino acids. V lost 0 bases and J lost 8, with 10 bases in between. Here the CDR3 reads CASSYSGPRGYTF. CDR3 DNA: TGTGCCAGCAGTTACTCCGGCCCTAGGGGCTACACCTTC.

CDR3 nucleotide sequence: TGTGCCTGGAGTGTATCGAGCTCTGGAAACACCATATATTTT. It encodes CAWSVSSSGNTIYF. The rearrangement links TRBV30 to TRBJ1-3, with D unresolved. Germline V gene lookup returns CDR1 GTSNPN and CDR2 SVGIG (reference sequence). Deletions cut 0 bases from V and 0 bases from J, with 6 bases between. The CDR3 is 14 amino acids.

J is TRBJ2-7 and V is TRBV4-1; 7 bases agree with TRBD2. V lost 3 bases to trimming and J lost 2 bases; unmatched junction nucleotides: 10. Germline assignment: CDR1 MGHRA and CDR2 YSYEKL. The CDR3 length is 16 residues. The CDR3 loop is CASSQPTAGRAYEQYF. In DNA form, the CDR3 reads TGCGCCAGCAGCCAGCCTACAGCGGGGCGTGCCTACGAGCAGTACTTC.

The CDR3 sequence is CASSPQDRSNTQYF. The CDR3, as DNA: TGTGCCAGCAGCCCACAAGACAGGTCGAATACGCAGTATTTT. The chain links TRBV13 to TRBJ2-3, with TRBD1 as a possible D gene (6 bases). This CDR3 spans 14 amino acids. CDR1 is PRHDT, CDR2 FYEKMQ, per germline (reference sequence). Between the trimmed V and J ends, which lost 5 bases and 7 bases, there was a span of 16 bases.

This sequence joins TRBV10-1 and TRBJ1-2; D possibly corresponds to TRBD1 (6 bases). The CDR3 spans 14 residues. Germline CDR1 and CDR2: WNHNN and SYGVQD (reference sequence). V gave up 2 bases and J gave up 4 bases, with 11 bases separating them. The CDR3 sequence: CASSERTDSYGYTF. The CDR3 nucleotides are TGCGCCAGCAGTGAGAGGACGGACAGCTATGGCTACACCTTC.

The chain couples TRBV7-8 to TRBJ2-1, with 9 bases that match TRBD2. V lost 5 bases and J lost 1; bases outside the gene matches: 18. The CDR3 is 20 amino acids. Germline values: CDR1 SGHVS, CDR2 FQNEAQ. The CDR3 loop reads CASSPYRVLAGKLSYNEQFF. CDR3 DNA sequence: TGTGCCAGCAGCCCTTACAGGGTCCTAGCGGGGAAACTTTCCTACAATGAGCAGTTCTTC. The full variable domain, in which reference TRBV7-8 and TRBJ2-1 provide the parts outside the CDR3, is GAGVSQSPRYKVAKRGQDVALRCDPISGHVSLFWYQQALGQGPEFLTYFQNEAQLDKSGLPSDRFFAERPEGSVSTLKIQRTQQEDSAVYLCASSPYRVLAGKLSYNEQFFGPGTRLTVL.

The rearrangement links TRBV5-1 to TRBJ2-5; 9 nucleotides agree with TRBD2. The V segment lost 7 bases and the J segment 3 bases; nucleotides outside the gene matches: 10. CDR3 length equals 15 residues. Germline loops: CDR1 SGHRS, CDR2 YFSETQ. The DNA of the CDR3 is TGCGCCAGCTGCCGGACTAGCGTGGGGGAAGAGACCCAGTACTTC. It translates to CASCRTSVGEETQYF.

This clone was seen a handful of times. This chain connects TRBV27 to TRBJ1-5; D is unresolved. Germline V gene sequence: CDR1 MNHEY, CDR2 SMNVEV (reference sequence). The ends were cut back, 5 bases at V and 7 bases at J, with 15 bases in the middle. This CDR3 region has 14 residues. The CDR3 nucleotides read TGTGCCAGCAGTGTAAGCGGAATCGGGCAGCCCCAGCATTTT. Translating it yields CASSVSGIGQPQHF.

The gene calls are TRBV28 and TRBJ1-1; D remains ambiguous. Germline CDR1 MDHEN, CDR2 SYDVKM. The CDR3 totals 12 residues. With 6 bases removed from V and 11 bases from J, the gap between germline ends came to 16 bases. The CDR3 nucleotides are TGTGCCAGCAGCGCACTTCGGGGTAGGGCTTTCTTT. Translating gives CASSALRGRAFF.

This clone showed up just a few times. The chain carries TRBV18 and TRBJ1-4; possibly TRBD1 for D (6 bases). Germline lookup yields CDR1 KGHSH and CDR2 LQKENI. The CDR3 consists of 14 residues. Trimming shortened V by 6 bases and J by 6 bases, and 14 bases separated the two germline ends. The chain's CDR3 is CASSLGAGDEKLFF. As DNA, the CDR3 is TGTGCCAGCTCCCTGGGGGCAGGGGATGAAAAACTGTTTTTT.

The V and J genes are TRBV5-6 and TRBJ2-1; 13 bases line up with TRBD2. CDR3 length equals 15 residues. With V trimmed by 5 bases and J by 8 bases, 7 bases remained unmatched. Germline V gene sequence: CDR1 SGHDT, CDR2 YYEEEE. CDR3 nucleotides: TGTGCCAGCAGAAAGCGAGGGACTAGCGGGGATGAGCAGTTCTTC. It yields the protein CASRKRGTSGDEQFF.

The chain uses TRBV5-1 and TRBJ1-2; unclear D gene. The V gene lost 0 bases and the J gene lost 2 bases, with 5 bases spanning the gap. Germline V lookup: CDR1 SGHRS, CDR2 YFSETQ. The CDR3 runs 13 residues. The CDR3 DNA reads TGCGCCAGCAGCTTGGACGGAAACTATGGCTACACCTTC. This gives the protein CASSLDGNYGYTF.

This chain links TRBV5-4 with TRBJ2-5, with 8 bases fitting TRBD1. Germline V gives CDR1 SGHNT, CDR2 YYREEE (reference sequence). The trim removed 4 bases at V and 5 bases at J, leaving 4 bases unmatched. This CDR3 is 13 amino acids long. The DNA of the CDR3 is TGTGCCAGCAGCCACCGGGACAGGGAGACCCAGTACTTC. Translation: CASSHRDRETQYF.

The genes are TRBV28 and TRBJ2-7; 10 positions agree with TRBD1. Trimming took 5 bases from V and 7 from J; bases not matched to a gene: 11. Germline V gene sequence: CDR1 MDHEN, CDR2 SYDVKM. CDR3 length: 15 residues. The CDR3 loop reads CASSAPGTGASEQYF. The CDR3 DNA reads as TGTGCCAGCAGTGCCCCCGGGACAGGGGCAAGTGAGCAGTACTTC. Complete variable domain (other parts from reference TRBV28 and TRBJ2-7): DVKVTQSSRYLVKRTGEKVFLECVQDMDHENMFWYRQDPGLGLRLIYFSYDVKMKEKGDIPEGYSVSREKKERFSLILESASTNQTSMYLCASSAPGTGASEQYFGPGTRLTVT.

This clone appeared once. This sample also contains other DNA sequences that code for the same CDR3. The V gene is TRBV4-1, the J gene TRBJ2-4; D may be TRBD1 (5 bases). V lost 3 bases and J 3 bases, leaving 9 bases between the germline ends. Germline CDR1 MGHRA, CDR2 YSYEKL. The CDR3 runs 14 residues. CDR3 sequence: CASSQGQGKNIQYF. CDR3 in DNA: TGCGCCAGCAGCCAGGGCCAGGGCAAAAACATTCAGTACTTC.

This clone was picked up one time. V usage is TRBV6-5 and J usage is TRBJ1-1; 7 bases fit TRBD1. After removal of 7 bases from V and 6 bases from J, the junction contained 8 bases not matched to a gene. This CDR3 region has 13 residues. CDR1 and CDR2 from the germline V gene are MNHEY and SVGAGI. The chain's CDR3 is CASTFTGAAEAFF. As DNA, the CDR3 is TGTGCCAGCACCTTTACAGGGGCCGCTGAAGCTTTCTTT.

In nucleotides, the CDR3 is TGTGCCAGCAGTGAACCCTCGGGACAGGGCAGTAGCTATGGCTACACCTTC. Amino acids: CASSEPSGQGSSYGYTF. The chain recombines TRBV6-1 with TRBJ1-2, with TRBD1 matching 9 bases. In germline, CDR1 is MNHNS, CDR2 SASEGT. The CDR3 is 17 amino acids. The ends lost 2 bases at V and 4 bases at J; junction bases unmatched: 11.

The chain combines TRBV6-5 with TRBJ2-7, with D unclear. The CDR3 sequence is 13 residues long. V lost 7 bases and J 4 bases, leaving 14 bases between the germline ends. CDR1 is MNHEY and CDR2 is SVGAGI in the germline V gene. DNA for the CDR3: TGTGCCAGCAAGGGCTTATCGGGTTACGAGCAGTACTTC. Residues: CASKGLSGYEQYF.

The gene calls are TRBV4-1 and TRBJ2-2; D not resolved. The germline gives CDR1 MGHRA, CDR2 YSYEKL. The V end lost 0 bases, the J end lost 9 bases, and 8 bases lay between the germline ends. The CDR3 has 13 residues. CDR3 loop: CASSQEVGRELFF. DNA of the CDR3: TGCGCCAGCAGCCAAGAGGTCGGCCGGGAGCTGTTTTTT.

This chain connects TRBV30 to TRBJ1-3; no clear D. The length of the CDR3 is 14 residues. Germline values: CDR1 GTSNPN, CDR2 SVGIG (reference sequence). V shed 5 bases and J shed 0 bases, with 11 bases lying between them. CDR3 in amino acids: CAWGMGASGNTIYF. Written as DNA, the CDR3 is TGTGCCTGGGGGATGGGAGCCTCTGGAAACACCATATATTTT.

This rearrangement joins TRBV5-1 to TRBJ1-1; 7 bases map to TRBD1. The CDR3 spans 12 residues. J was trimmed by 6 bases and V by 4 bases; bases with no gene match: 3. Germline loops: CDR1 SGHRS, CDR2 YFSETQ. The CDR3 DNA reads TGCGCCAGCAGCGAGGGGACAGCTGAAGCTTTCTTT. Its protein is CASSEGTAEAFF.

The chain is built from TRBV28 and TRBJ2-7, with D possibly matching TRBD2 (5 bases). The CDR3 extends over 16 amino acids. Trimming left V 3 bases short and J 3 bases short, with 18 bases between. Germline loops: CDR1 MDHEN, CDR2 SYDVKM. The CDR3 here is CASSFGTGITVYEQYF. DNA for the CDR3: TGTGCCAGCAGTTTTGGTACCGGGATCACCGTCTACGAGCAGTACTTC.

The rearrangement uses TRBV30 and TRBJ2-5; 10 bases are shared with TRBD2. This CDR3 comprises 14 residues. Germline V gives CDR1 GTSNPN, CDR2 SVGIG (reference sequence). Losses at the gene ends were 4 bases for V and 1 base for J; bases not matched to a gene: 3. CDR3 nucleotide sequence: TGTGCCTGGACTAGCGGGAGAGTCCAAGAGACCCAGTACTTC. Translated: CAWTSGRVQETQYF.

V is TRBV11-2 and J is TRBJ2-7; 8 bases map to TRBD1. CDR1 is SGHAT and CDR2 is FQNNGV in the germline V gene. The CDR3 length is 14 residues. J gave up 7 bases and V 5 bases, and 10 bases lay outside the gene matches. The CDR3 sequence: CASSANRGNWEQYF. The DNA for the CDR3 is TGTGCCAGCAGCGCAAACAGGGGGAATTGGGAGCAGTACTTC.

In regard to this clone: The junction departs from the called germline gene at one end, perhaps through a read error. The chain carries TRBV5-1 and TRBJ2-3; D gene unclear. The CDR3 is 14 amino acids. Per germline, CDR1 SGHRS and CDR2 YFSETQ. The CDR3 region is CASSLEVSRDTQYF. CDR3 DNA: TGCGCCAGCAGCTTGGAAGTTAGCAGAGATACGCAGTATTTT.

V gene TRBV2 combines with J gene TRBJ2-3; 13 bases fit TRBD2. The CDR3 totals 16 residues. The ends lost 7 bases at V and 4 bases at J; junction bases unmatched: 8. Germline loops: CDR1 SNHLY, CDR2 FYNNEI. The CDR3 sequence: CASTDSGLAGADTQYF. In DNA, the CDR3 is TGTGCCAGCACCGACTCAGGACTAGCGGGAGCAGATACGCAGTATTTT.

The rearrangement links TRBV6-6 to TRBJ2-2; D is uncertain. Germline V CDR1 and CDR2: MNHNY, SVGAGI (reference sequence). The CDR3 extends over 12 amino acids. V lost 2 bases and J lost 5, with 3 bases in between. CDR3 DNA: TGTGCCAGCAGTTACAAGACCGGGGAGCTGTTTTTT. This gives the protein CASSYKTGELFF.